Each of the 26 T cell receptor beta chains below was sequenced from the same sample in a study of T cell changes during pregnancy in multiple sclerosis. Some clones are missing from TCRdb's copy, which holds only in-frame ones; the method was immunoSEQ multiplex PCR. The sample has 55,000 or so clones; approximately 92% are singletons. Sequenced here: CD4+ T cells from peripheral blood mononuclear cells, sampled after pregnancy. The receptors stem from a female donor with multiple sclerosis, enrolled in a pregnancy study.

The chain uses TRBV29-1 and TRBJ2-4; D is perhaps TRBD2 (6 bases). The V end lost 8 bases, the J end lost 7 bases, and 21 bases lay between the germline ends. Germline V gives CDR1 SQVTM, CDR2 ANQGSEA. This CDR3 spans 14 amino acids. CDR3 sequence: CSPGGLARGNIQYF. CDR3 in DNA: TGCAGCCCGGGCGGGCTAGCGAGAGGGAACATTCAGTACTTC.

This rearrangement joins TRBV6-1 to TRBJ2-1; 7 bases fit TRBD1. Germline V gene data show CDR1 as MNHNS and CDR2 as SASEGT. CDR3 size: 13 residues. V lost 8 bases to trimming and J lost 4 bases; unmatched junction nucleotides: 5. The CDR3 DNA follows: TGTGCCAGCGTCGGCAGGGGGTACAATGAGCAGTTCTTC. Its translation: CASVGRGYNEQFF.

V is TRBV7-3 and J is TRBJ1-1, with D possibly TRBD1 on 5 matching bases. V was clipped by 5 bases and J by 4 bases, with 14 bases between them. This CDR3 comprises 14 residues. CDR1 and CDR2 from the germline V gene are SGHTA and FQGTGA. Here the CDR3 DNA reads TGTGCCAGCAGCCCAGCGCGGGGGTTCACTGAAGCTTTCTTT. Amino acid sequence: CASSPARGFTEAFF.

This chain connects TRBV28 to TRBJ2-7, with D perhaps matching TRBD1 (5 bases). From germline, CDR1 is MDHEN and CDR2 SYDVKM. This CDR3 is 16 amino acids long. V lost 4 bases to trimming and J lost 0 bases, with 16 bases between them. CDR3 sequence: CASSSNGPDSSYEQYF. CDR3 coding DNA: TGTGCCAGCAGTTCGAACGGGCCCGACAGCTCCTACGAGCAGTACTTC.

A few counts support this clone. The chain recombines TRBV2 with TRBJ1-1, with TRBD1 matching over 8 bases. Per germline, CDR1 SNHLY and CDR2 FYNNEI. V dropped 4 bases and J dropped 3; count of bases not matched to a gene: 4. The CDR3 extends over 14 amino acids. The CDR3 loop is CASSVTGGDTEAFF. The CDR3 region has the DNA TGTGCCAGCAGTGTAACAGGGGGGGACACTGAAGCTTTCTTT.

The chain links TRBV6-1 to TRBJ1-1, with 8 nucleotides matching TRBD1. With V trimmed by 8 bases and J by 4 bases, 12 bases remained unmatched. The CDR3 loop spans 15 amino acids. Per the germline V gene, CDR1 is MNHNS and CDR2 is SASEGT. The CDR3 DNA reads TGTGCCAGCGTCCTGGCAGGGGGCTGGGGCACTGAAGCTTTCTTT. Protein: CASVLAGGWGTEAFF.

V and J are TRBV30 and TRBJ1-5; TRBD1 might be the D (5 bases). The germline V gene has CDR1 GTSNPN and CDR2 SVGIG (reference sequence). This CDR3 is 14 amino acids long. V shed 1 base and J shed 0 bases, with 7 bases lying between them. The CDR3 DNA follows: TGTGCCTGGAGTGGGGGGGATAGCAATCAGCCCCAGCATTTT. Its protein is CAWSGGDSNQPQHF.

V usage is TRBV29-1 and J usage is TRBJ1-2; 9 bases fit TRBD1. From germline, CDR1 is SQVTM and CDR2 ANQGSEA. The CDR3 sequence is 18 residues long. The J segment lost 0 bases and the V segment lost 0 bases, leaving 11 bases of the junction unmatched. The CDR3 sequence is CSVEEWDRAGLANYGYTF. CDR3 nucleotides: TGCAGCGTTGAAGAATGGGACAGGGCTGGGTTAGCTAACTATGGCTACACCTTC.

The V call is TRBV7-9, the J call TRBJ1-6; a possible D gene is TRBD1 (5 bases). The V end was cut by 4 bases, the J end by 7 bases, with 11 bases between. CDR3 length: 14 amino acids. The germline V gene encodes CDR1 SEHNR and CDR2 FQNEAQ (reference sequence). The DNA for the CDR3 is TGTGCCAGCAGCTCAGGGCTTGGCAATTCACCCCTCCACTTT. The encoded protein is CASSSGLGNSPLHF.

This sequence joins TRBV6-6 and TRBJ1-2, with TRBD1 matching over 7 bases. Germline loops: CDR1 MNHNY, CDR2 SVGAGI (reference sequence). The V segment lost 5 bases and the J segment 8 bases; nucleotides outside the gene matches: 17. This CDR3 has 16 residues. The chain's CDR3 is CASSPGGGRLGGGYTF. Here the CDR3 DNA reads TGTGCCAGCAGTCCCGGGGGGGGGCGCTTAGGGGGCGGCTACACCTTC.

The V gene is TRBV6-5, the J gene TRBJ1-2; a possible D gene is TRBD1 (5 bases). Germline assignment: CDR1 MNHEY and CDR2 SVGAGI. V dropped 0 bases and J dropped 7 bases, with 9 bases sitting between them. The CDR3 length is 13 residues. The CDR3 reads CASSYSGGSGYTF. The CDR3, as DNA: TGTGCCAGCAGTTACTCGGGGGGAAGTGGCTACACCTTC.

V is TRBV11-3 and J is TRBJ2-1; TRBD2 matches 13 bases. V was pared by 4 bases and J by 1 base, with 7 bases of the junction left unmatched. Germline values: CDR1 SGHNT, CDR2 YENEEA. The CDR3 contains 18 residues. CDR3 nucleotide sequence: TGTGCCAGCAGCTCGTCGACTAGCGGGGGGATTTCCTACAATGAGCAGTTCTTC. It yields the protein CASSSSTSGGISYNEQFF.

V usage is TRBV9 and J usage is TRBJ1-2, with D perhaps matching TRBD1 (5 bases). Deletions cut 3 bases from V and 2 bases from J, with 20 bases between. The germline gives CDR1 SGDLS, CDR2 YYNGEE. This CDR3 contains 17 residues. CDR3 DNA sequence: TGTGCCAGCAGCGGGATCCCGGGACTCCTTAGGAACTATGGCTACACCTTC. It is translated as CASSGIPGLLRNYGYTF.

Points on this clone: The junction departs from the called germline gene at one end, perhaps through a read error. The rearrangement links TRBV7-6 to TRBJ2-3, with D maybe TRBD2 (8 bases). In germline, CDR1 is SGHVS, CDR2 FNYEAQ. The CDR3 is 15 residues long. The CDR3 region is CASTLAGTATDTQYF. The CDR3 nucleotides read TGTGCCAGCACCTTAGCGGGGACAGCCACAGATACGCAGTATTTT.

The J gene is TRBJ1-1, the V gene TRBV7-8, with a tentative D call TRBD1 (6 bases). The CDR3 runs 14 residues. The germline V gene encodes CDR1 SGHVS and CDR2 FQNEAQ. The ends were cut back, 5 bases at V and 10 bases at J, with 20 bases in the middle. The CDR3 protein is CASSPGGAGRGAFF. In DNA form, the CDR3 reads TGTGCCAGCAGCCCCGGGGGGGCGGGTCGGGGAGCTTTCTTT.

The rearrangement joins TRBV4-3 to TRBJ2-5, with 12 positions matching TRBD2. This CDR3 comprises 19 residues. The J segment lost 5 bases and the V segment lost 0 bases, leaving 13 bases of the junction unmatched. CDR1 is LGHNA, CDR2 YSLEER, per germline. The CDR3 sequence is CASSQDLLLAGGRRETQYF. The CDR3 DNA sequence: TGCGCCAGCAGCCAAGACCTACTACTAGCGGGGGGCCGTCGGGAGACCCAGTACTTC.

As to this clone: Other DNA sequences in this specimen translate into the identical CDR3. The chain combines TRBV9 with TRBJ2-5; D is unresolved. The ends were cut back, 0 bases at V and 1 base at J, with 4 bases in the middle. This CDR3 region has 13 residues. The V gene's germline CDR1 is SGDLS and CDR2 YYNGEE. CDR3 region: CASSVGPQETQYF. The CDR3 region has the DNA TGTGCCAGCAGCGTAGGGCCCCAAGAGACCCAGTACTTC.

The CDR3 is CASSPTGTVIRKETQYF. In DNA form, the CDR3 reads TGTGCCAGCAGCCCCACCGGGACAGTGATTAGAAAAGAGACCCAGTACTTC. The chain has TRBV9 and TRBJ2-5; 7 bases match TRBD1. J lost 3 bases, V lost 4 bases, and 15 bases had no gene match. Germline CDR1 is SGDLS and CDR2 is YYNGEE. The CDR3 length is 17 residues.

The chain employs TRBV2 and TRBJ2-1; D is ambiguous. Germline assignment: CDR1 SNHLY and CDR2 FYNNEI. This CDR3 region has 11 residues. Trimming removed 4 bases from V and 10 bases from J, with 8 bases in between. DNA for the CDR3: TGTGCCAGCAGTGTCCCGAGGGAGCAGTTCTTC. Translating it yields CASSVPREQFF.

The chain carries TRBV6-5 and TRBJ2-5; D is perhaps TRBD2 (5 bases). The germline V gene encodes CDR1 MNHEY and CDR2 SVGAGI. The CDR3 sequence is 14 residues long. The V gene lost 0 bases and the J gene lost 5 bases, with 10 bases spanning the gap. CDR3 in amino acids: CASSYSLPGETQYF. In DNA, the CDR3 is TGTGCCAGCAGTTACTCGCTCCCGGGGGAGACCCAGTACTTC.

Only a few counts were recorded for this clone. The chain combines TRBV19 with TRBJ1-1; D is possibly TRBD1 (6 bases). From germline, CDR1 is LNHDA and CDR2 SQIVND (reference sequence). There are 14 residues in the CDR3. Deletions cut 6 bases from V and 5 bases from J, with 16 bases between. Here the CDR3 DNA reads TGTGCCAGTAGCCGGGTTGGGGGCGGGACTGAAGCTTTCTTT. This encodes CASSRVGGGTEAFF.

This clone was detected only once. This chain links TRBV7-3 with TRBJ2-1, with TRBD2 matching over 10 bases. J gave up 9 bases and V 5 bases, and 10 bases lay outside the gene matches. Germline assignment: CDR1 SGHTA and CDR2 FQGTGA. CDR3 length: 15 residues. The CDR3 protein is CASSRLTSGVSEQFF. Written as DNA, the CDR3 is TGTGCCAGCAGCCGGCTTACTAGCGGGGTCTCTGAGCAGTTCTTC. Drawing the rest from reference TRBV7-3 and TRBJ2-1, the complete variable domain is GAGVSQTPSNKVTEKGKYVELRCDPISGHTALYWYRQSLGQGPEFLIYFQGTGAADDSGLPNDRFFAVRPEGSVSTLKIQRTERGDSAVYLCASSRLTSGVSEQFFGPGTRLTVL.

This clone occurred a few times. The chain uses TRBV29-1 and TRBJ2-1; possible D gene TRBD1, 5 bases. CDR3 length equals 11 residues. Germline CDR1 is SQVTM and CDR2 is ANQGSEA. Between the trimmed V and J ends, which lost 6 bases and 8 bases, there was a span of 11 bases. CDR3 DNA sequence: TGCAGCGTACTCAGGGAATATGAGCAGTTCTTC. Protein: CSVLREYEQFF.

The CDR3 nucleotides read TGTGCCAGTAGTATAGTTACGGGAGTTAATGAAAAACTGTTTTTT. Amino acid sequence: CASSIVTGVNEKLFF. The chain joins TRBV19 to TRBJ1-4; unclear D gene. V was shortened by 1 base and J by 4 bases, with 10 bases between the two germline ends. Germline V gene lookup returns CDR1 LNHDA and CDR2 SQIVND (reference sequence). The CDR3 spans 15 residues. The complete variable domain, with remaining parts taken from reference TRBV19 and TRBJ1-4, reads DGGITQSPKYLFRKEGQNVTLSCEQNLNHDAMYWYRQDPGQGLRLIYYSQIVNDFQKGDIAEGYSVSREKKESFPLTVTSAQKNPTAFYLCASSIVTGVNEKLFFGSGTQLSVL.

The chain is built from TRBV4-3 and TRBJ2-2; 7 bases agree with TRBD2. The trim removed 0 bases at V and 3 bases at J, leaving 1 base unmatched. There are 15 residues in the CDR3. Germline loops: CDR1 LGHNA, CDR2 YSLEER. The CDR3 DNA reads TGCGCCAGCAGCCAAGATCTAGCGGACACCGGGGAGCTGTTTTTT. Translating it yields CASSQDLADTGELFF.

This clone has a handful of counts. The chain has TRBV5-4 and TRBJ1-2, with TRBD1 identical over 10 bases. This CDR3 has 14 amino acids. Losses at the gene ends were 5 bases for V and 4 bases for J; bases not matched to a gene: 5. Germline CDR1 and CDR2: SGHNT and YYREEE (reference sequence). CDR3 DNA sequence: TGTGCCAGCAGGTTGACAGGGGGCATCTATGGCTACACCTTC. Its protein product is CASRLTGGIYGYTF.